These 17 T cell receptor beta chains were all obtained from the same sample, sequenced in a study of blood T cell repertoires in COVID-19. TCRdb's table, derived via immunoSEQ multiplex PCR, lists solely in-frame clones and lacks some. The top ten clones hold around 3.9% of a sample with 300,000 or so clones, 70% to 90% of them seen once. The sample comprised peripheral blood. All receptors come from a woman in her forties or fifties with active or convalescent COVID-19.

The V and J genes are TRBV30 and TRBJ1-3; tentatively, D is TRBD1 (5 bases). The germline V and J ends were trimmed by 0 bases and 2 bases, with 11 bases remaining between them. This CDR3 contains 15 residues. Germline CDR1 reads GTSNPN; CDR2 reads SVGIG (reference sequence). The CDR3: CAWSVDSIAGNTIYF. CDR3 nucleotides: TGTGCCTGGAGTGTAGACAGTATCGCTGGAAACACCATATATTTT. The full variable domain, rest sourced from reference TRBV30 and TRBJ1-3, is SQTIHQWPATLVQPVGSPLSLECTVEGTSNPNLYWYRQAAGRGLQLLFYSVGIGQISSEVPQNLSASRPQDRQFILSSKKLLLSDSGFYLCAWSVDSIAGNTIYFGEGSWLTVV.

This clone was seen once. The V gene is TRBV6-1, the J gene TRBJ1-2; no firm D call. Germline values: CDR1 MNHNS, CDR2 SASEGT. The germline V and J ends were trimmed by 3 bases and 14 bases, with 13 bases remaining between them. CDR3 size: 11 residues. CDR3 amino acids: CASSDFRVGTF. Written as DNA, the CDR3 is TGTGCCAGCAGTGATTTTCGGGTCGGAACCTTC.

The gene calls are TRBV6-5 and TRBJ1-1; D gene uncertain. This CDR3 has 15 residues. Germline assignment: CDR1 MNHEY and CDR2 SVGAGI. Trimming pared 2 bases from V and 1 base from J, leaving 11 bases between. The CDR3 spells CASSYEGRRNTEAFF. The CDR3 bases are TGTGCCAGCAGTTACGAGGGCAGAAGGAACACTGAAGCTTTCTTT.

For the CDR3, the DNA is TGTGCCAGCAGTGATGGGACATCGGTTTCACCCCTCCACTTT. It translates to CASSDGTSVSPLHF. This rearrangement joins TRBV6-4 to TRBJ1-6; weak D call: TRBD1 (6 bases). The CDR3 has 14 residues. In germline, CDR1 is MRHNA, CDR2 SNTAGT. V was shortened by 3 bases and J by 9 bases, with 12 bases between the two germline ends.

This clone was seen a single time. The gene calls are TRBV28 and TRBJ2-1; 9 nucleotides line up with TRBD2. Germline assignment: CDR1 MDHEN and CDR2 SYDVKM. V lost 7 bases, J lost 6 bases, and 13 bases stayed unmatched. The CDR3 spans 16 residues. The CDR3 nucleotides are TGTGCCAGCACCTCCAACGATGGCGGGAGGGCCAATGAGCAGTTCTTC. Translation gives CASTSNDGGRANEQFF.

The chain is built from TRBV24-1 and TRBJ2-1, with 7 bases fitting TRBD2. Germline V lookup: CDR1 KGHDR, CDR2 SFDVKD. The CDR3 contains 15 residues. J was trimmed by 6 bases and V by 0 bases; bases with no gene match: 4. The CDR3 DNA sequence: TGTGCCACCAGTGATTTGACTAGCGCCGGCAATGAGCAGTTCTTC. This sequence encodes CATSDLTSAGNEQFF.

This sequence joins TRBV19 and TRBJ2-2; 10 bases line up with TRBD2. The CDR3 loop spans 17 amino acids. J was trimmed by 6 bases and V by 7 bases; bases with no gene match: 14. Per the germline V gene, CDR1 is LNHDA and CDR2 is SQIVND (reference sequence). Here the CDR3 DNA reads TGTGCCAGTACCCAACGCCCCCTAGCGGGAGCGGCCGGGGAGCTGTTTTTT. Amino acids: CASTQRPLAGAAGELFF.

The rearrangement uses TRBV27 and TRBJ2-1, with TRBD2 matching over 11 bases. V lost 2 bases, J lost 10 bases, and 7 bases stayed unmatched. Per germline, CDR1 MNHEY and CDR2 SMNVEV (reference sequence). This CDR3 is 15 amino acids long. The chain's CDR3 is CASSLLPSGRNEQFF. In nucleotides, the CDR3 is TGTGCCAGCAGTTTACTTCCTAGCGGGAGGAACGAGCAGTTCTTC.

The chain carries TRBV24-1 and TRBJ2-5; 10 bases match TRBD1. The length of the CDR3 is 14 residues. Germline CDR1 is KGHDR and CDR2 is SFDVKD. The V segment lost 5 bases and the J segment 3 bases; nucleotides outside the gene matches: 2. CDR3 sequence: CATSGGQGKETQYF. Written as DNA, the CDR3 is TGTGCCACCAGTGGGGGACAGGGGAAAGAGACCCAGTACTTC.

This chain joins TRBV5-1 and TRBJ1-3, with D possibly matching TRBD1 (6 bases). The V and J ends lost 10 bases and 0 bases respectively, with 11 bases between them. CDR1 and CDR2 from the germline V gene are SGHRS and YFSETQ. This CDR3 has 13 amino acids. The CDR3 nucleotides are TGCGCCTCAGGGGACAACTCTGGAAACACCATATATTTT. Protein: CASGDNSGNTIYF.

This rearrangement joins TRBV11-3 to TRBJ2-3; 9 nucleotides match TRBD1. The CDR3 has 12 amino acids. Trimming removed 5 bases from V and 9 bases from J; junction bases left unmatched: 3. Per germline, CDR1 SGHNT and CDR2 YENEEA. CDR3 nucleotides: TGTGCCAGCAGCCCGGACAGGGGAACGCAGTATTTT. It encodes CASSPDRGTQYF.

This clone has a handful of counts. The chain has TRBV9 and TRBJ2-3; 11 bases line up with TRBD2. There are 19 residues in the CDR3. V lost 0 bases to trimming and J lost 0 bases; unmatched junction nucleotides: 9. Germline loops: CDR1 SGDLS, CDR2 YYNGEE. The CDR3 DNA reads TGTGCCAGCAGCGTAGGGGTTAGCGGGAGGGGGTCTAGCACAGATACGCAGTATTTT. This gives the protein CASSVGVSGRGSSTDTQYF.

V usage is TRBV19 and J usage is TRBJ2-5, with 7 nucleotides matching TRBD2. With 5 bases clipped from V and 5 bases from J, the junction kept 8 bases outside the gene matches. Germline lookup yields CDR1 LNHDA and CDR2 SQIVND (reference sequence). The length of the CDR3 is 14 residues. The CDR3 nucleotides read TGTGCCAGTAGTTTCGGCGGGAGTGGGGAGACCCAGTACTTC. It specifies CASSFGGSGETQYF.

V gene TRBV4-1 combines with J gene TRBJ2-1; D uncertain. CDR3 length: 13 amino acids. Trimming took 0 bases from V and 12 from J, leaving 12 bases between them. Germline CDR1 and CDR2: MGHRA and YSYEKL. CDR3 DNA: TGCGCCAGCAGCCAAGATATGCAGATCCCGCAGTTCTTC. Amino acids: CASSQDMQIPQFF.

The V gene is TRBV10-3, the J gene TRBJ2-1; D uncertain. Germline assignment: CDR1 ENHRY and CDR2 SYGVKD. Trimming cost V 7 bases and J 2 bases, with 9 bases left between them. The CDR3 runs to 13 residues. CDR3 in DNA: TGTGCCATCACGGTGGAGACCTACAATGAGCAGTTCTTC. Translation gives CAITVETYNEQFF.

CDR3 amino acids: CASSTTSGNTIYF. The CDR3, as DNA: TGTGCCAGCAGTACGACATCTGGAAACACCATATATTTT. The genes are TRBV28 and TRBJ1-3; unclear D gene. Germline V gene data show CDR1 as MDHEN and CDR2 as SYDVKM. CDR3 size: 13 residues. Trimming took 5 bases from V and 1 from J, leaving 6 bases between them.

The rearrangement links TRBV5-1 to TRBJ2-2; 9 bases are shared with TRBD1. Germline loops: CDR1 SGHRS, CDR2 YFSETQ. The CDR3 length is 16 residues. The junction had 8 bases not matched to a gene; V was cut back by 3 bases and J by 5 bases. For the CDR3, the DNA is TGCGCCAGCAGCTCCGGGACAGGGCGGAGGACCGGGGAGCTGTTTTTT. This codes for CASSSGTGRRTGELFF.